The 19 T cell receptor beta chains given below trace back to one sample, sequenced in a study of blood T cell repertoires in COVID-19. TCRdb's copy holds only in-frame clones and misses some; the assay was immunoSEQ multiplex PCR. Here the sample spans tens of thousands of clones, just over 90% being singletons. The source material was peripheral blood. These receptor sequences come from a woman between 45 and 65 years old in a cohort sampled during active COVID-19.

J is TRBJ2-1 and V is TRBV30; 7 nucleotides match TRBD1. Per germline, CDR1 GTSNPN and CDR2 SVGIG (reference sequence). Trimming removed 2 bases from V and 8 bases from J; junction bases left unmatched: 3. The CDR3 is 12 residues long. The CDR3 sequence is CAWSTTGHEQFF. DNA for the CDR3: TGTGCCTGGAGTACGACAGGGCATGAGCAGTTCTTC.

J is TRBJ1-5 and V is TRBV10-2; a possible D gene is TRBD1 (6 bases). The CDR3 contains 13 residues. V shed 5 bases and J shed 6 bases, with 11 bases lying between them. Germline V lookup: CDR1 WSHSY, CDR2 SAAADI. The DNA for the CDR3 is TGCGCCAGCAGTACGGGACAAGGTCAGCCCCAGCATTTT. This translates into CASSTGQGQPQHF.

This clone was counted a single time. This rearrangement joins TRBV19 to TRBJ2-7; TRBD1 agrees at 9 bases. Trimming took 1 base from V and 4 from J; bases not matched to a gene: 17. This CDR3 contains 19 residues. The V gene's germline CDR1 is LNHDA and CDR2 SQIVND (reference sequence). CDR3 DNA sequence: TGTGCCAGTAGTATAGCCGGCCCCCGCTCCGGGACAGGGCGGTACGAGCAGTACTTC. Encoded protein: CASSIAGPRSGTGRYEQYF. The complete variable domain, with remaining parts taken from reference TRBV19 and TRBJ2-7, reads DGGITQSPKYLFRKEGQNVTLSCEQNLNHDAMYWYRQDPGQGLRLIYYSQIVNDFQKGDIAEGYSVSREKKESFPLTVTSAQKNPTAFYLCASSIAGPRSGTGRYEQYFGPGTRLTVT.

The gene calls are TRBV28 and TRBJ2-5; D might be TRBD1 (5 bases). Germline V gene sequence: CDR1 MDHEN, CDR2 SYDVKM. V gave up 6 bases and J gave up 0 bases, with 14 bases separating them. CDR3 length: 15 amino acids. CDR3: CASRLQAGYQETQYF. The CDR3 region has the DNA TGTGCCAGCAGGCTACAGGCAGGGTACCAAGAGACCCAGTACTTC. The entire variable domain, with the rest obtained from reference TRBV28 and TRBJ2-5, is as follows: DVKVTQSSRYLVKRTGEKVFLECVQDMDHENMFWYRQDPGLGLRLIYFSYDVKMKEKGDIPEGYSVSREKKERFSLILESASTNQTSMYLCASRLQAGYQETQYFGPGTRLLVL.

The gene calls are TRBV5-4 and TRBJ2-1; 8 bases line up with TRBD2. The CDR3 contains 14 residues. V trimming: 4 bases; J trimming: 3 bases; junction bases outside the gene matches: 3. The germline V gene encodes CDR1 SGHNT and CDR2 YYREEE (reference sequence). This CDR3 is CASSLGTSYNEQFF. The CDR3 DNA reads as TGTGCCAGCAGCCTCGGGACTAGCTACAATGAGCAGTTCTTC.

The chain has TRBV6-1 and TRBJ1-6; D gene ambiguous. Trimming pared 2 bases from V and 0 bases from J, leaving 14 bases between. Germline CDR1 and CDR2: MNHNS and SASEGT. CDR3 length: 18 amino acids. The CDR3 reads CASSERRRTSSYNSPLHF. For the CDR3, the DNA is TGTGCCAGCAGTGAACGACGGAGAACAAGCTCCTATAATTCACCCCTCCACTTT.

The table lists this clone with a count of one. The chain carries TRBV18 and TRBJ2-5; D not certain. V lost 6 bases and J 0 bases, leaving 8 bases between the germline ends. Germline V gene data show CDR1 as KGHSH and CDR2 as LQKENI. The CDR3 length is 13 residues. The CDR3, as DNA: TGTGCCAGCTCCCAAGCTAACCAAGAGACCCAGTACTTC. The encoded protein is CASSQANQETQYF. The variable domain in full, with the rest retrieved from reference TRBV18 and TRBJ2-5, is NAGVMQNPRHLVRRRGQEARLRCSPMKGHSHVYWYRQLPEEGLKFMVYLQKENIIDESGMPKERFSAEFPKEGPSILRIQQVVRGDSAAYFCASSQANQETQYFGPGTRLLVL.

This sequence joins TRBV10-3 and TRBJ2-7; D perhaps matches TRBD1 (5 bases). The V gene's germline CDR1 is ENHRY and CDR2 SYGVKD. The CDR3 extends over 13 amino acids. Trimming removed 4 bases from V and 2 bases from J, with 9 bases in between. The CDR3 protein is CAISVGRAYEQYF. The CDR3 region has the DNA TGTGCCATCAGTGTAGGCAGGGCCTACGAGCAGTACTTC.

The chain has TRBV5-1 and TRBJ2-1, with 16 bases aligning to TRBD2. The CDR3 length is 17 residues. CDR1 and CDR2 from the germline V gene are SGHRS and YFSETQ. V lost 4 bases, J lost 8 bases, and 9 bases stayed unmatched. The CDR3 here is CASSIGTSGGVSDEQFF. In nucleotides, the CDR3 is TGCGCCAGCAGCATAGGGACTAGCGGGGGGGTCTCCGATGAGCAGTTCTTC.

This clone has a single count. The V call is TRBV6-1, the J call TRBJ2-1; D not certain. Looked up from germline, CDR1 is MNHNS and CDR2 is SASEGT. Between the trimmed V and J ends, which lost 2 bases and 0 bases, there was a span of 5 bases. This CDR3 comprises 14 residues. The CDR3 region has the DNA TGTGCCAGCAGTGAATCCAGCTCCTACAATGAGCAGTTCTTC. This codes for CASSESSSYNEQFF.

The V gene is TRBV15, the J gene TRBJ1-5; TRBD1 is a possible D gene (6 bases). The V end was cut by 4 bases, the J end by 6 bases, with 16 bases between. Germline V CDR1 and CDR2: LNHNV, YYDKDF (reference sequence). The CDR3 totals 15 residues. Here the CDR3 DNA reads TGTGCCACCAGCAACCAACAGGGTATCGGTCAGCCCCAGCATTTT. This translates into CATSNQQGIGQPQHF. The variable domain in full, with the rest retrieved from reference TRBV15 and TRBJ1-5, is DAMVIQNPRYQVTQFGKPVTLSCSQTLNHNVMYWYQQKSSQAPKLLFHYYDKDFNNEADTPDNFQSRRPNTSFCFLDIRSPGLGDTAMYLCATSNQQGIGQPQHFGDGTRLSIL.

The rearrangement links TRBV2 to TRBJ1-5; TRBD1 matches 8 bases. Looked up from germline, CDR1 is SNHLY and CDR2 is FYNNEI. This CDR3 comprises 15 residues. The V and J ends lost 4 bases and 4 bases, in that order; junction bases with no gene match: 6. CDR3 bases: TGTGCCAGCAGTGTGGACAGGGCTACTAATCAGCCCCAGCATTTT. It encodes CASSVDRATNQPQHF.

The rearrangement uses TRBV5-1 and TRBJ2-7; 12 nucleotides match TRBD1. Per germline, CDR1 SGHRS and CDR2 YFSETQ. The V and J ends lost 4 bases and 2 bases, in that order; junction bases with no gene match: 4. This CDR3 is built from 15 residues. CDR3 sequence reads: CASSTGTGGPYEQYF. DNA of the CDR3: TGCGCCAGCAGCACCGGGACAGGGGGCCCCTACGAGCAGTACTTC.

This chain joins TRBV3-1 (or the pseudogene TRBV3-2) and TRBJ2-3, with 7 nucleotides matching TRBD2. V was clipped by 1 base and J by 4 bases; unmatched bases: 5. The CDR3 is made up of 15 amino acids. Germline CDR1 LGHDT, CDR2 YNNKEL (reference sequence). The DNA of the CDR3 is TGTGCCAGCAGCCAAGGCGCTAGCGGCTCAGATACGCAGTATTTT. Translation gives CASSQGASGSDTQYF.

A few counts support this clone. CDR3 in amino acids: CATSREGPPEVDTQYF. The CDR3 region has the DNA TGTGCCACCAGCAGAGAGGGGCCACCTGAGGTGGATACGCAGTATTTT. The chain uses TRBV15 and TRBJ2-3; D might be TRBD1 (5 bases). V shed 0 bases and J shed 6 bases, with 16 bases lying between them. The CDR3 runs 16 residues. Per the germline V gene, CDR1 is LNHNV and CDR2 is YYDKDF (reference sequence).

Remarks on this clone: At one of its ends the junction is not consistent with the germline gene, which may arise from a read error. This sequence joins TRBV7-7 and TRBJ2-3, with no clear D. Germline assignment: CDR1 SSHAT and CDR2 FNYEAQ (reference sequence). The CDR3 covers 15 residues. CDR3 sequence (DNA): TGTGCTAGCAGCTTAGGTCCAACTAGCACAGATACGCAGTATTTT. Amino acids: CASSLGPTSTDTQYF.

The chain uses TRBV7-3 and TRBJ2-5, with D perhaps TRBD2 (6 bases). V was shortened by 0 bases and J by 2 bases, with 10 bases between the two germline ends. Germline loops: CDR1 SGHTA, CDR2 FQGTGA. This CDR3 region has 15 residues. The CDR3 is CASSLTRRAQETQYF. CDR3 sequence (DNA): TGTGCCAGCAGCTTAACGCGGAGGGCTCAAGAGACCCAGTACTTC.

The chain employs TRBV7-3 and TRBJ2-3; 11 bases fit TRBD2. The CDR3 extends over 14 amino acids. Germline trimming cut 5 bases from V and 3 bases from J; bases unmatched to any gene: 1. Germline-derived CDR1 and CDR2 are SGHTA and FQGTGA. The CDR3 protein is CASSPSGRTDTQYF. As DNA, the CDR3 is TGTGCCAGCAGCCCTAGCGGGAGGACAGATACGCAGTATTTT.

This chain joins TRBV10-1 and TRBJ2-7, with 11 bases fitting TRBD1. The length of the CDR3 is 14 residues. J lost 6 bases, V lost 6 bases, and 7 bases had no gene match. CDR1 WNHNN and CDR2 SYGVQD come from the germline V gene (reference sequence). DNA for the CDR3: TGCGCCAGCAGAGGACAGGGGGCGGCGGGCGAGCAGTACTTC. Amino acids: CASRGQGAAGEQYF.